A single sample is the source of the 31 T cell receptor beta chains below, sequenced in a study of blood T cell repertoires in COVID-19 (dated by TCRdb to 2020 to 2021). The library was produced with the immunoSEQ multiplex PCR assay. The table was pulled from immuneACCESS by TCRdb, which kept in-frame rearrangements only. Such tables lose some clones; where checked, under half of the loss comes from unresolved V genes, and the rest has no known cause. For this sample the table gives under 55,000 clones, of which approximately 87% were detected only once. Of the sample, roughly 5% falls within the top ten clones. Sequenced material: peripheral blood. The source of these receptors is a human donor in a cohort sampled during active COVID-19.

This chain joins TRBV27 and TRBJ1-1, with a tentative D call TRBD1 (5 bases). The length of the CDR3 is 15 residues. V was clipped by 2 bases and J by 1 base, with 11 bases between them. Germline lookup yields CDR1 MNHEY and CDR2 SMNVEV (reference sequence). As DNA, the CDR3 is TGTGCCAGCAGTTTAGTAGGACACCCGAACACTGAAGCTTTCTTT. Protein sequence: CASSLVGHPNTEAFF.

The J gene is TRBJ1-1, the V gene TRBV20-1; tentatively, D is TRBD1 (6 bases). The V gene's germline CDR1 is DFQATT and CDR2 SNEGSKA (reference sequence). The CDR3 loop spans 10 amino acids. Between the trimmed V and J ends, which lost 5 bases and 11 bases, there was a span of 12 bases. CDR3 sequence: CSAGGGHAFF. Here the CDR3 DNA reads TGCAGTGCTGGGGGGGGGCACGCTTTCTTT.

The chain joins TRBV7-9 to TRBJ2-3; unclear D gene. V was cut by 7 bases and J by 6 bases, with 8 bases left in between. The CDR3 covers 11 residues. Germline lookup yields CDR1 SEHNR and CDR2 FQNEAQ (reference sequence). This CDR3 reads CASTPRDTQYF. CDR3 coding DNA: TGTGCCAGCACCCCTCGTGATACGCAGTATTTT.

V gene TRBV7-2 combines with J gene TRBJ1-6, with 7 bases lining up with TRBD1. The CDR3 runs to 16 residues. The trim removed 1 base at V and 9 bases at J, leaving 9 bases unmatched. Germline CDR1 SGHTA, CDR2 FQGNSA. The CDR3 DNA is TGTGCCAGCAGCTTAGAGGGGAGGACAGGTGGTTCACCCCTCCACTTT. It codes for CASSLEGRTGGSPLHF.

The table lists this clone with a few counts. The rearrangement links TRBV10-3 to TRBJ2-2, with TRBD1 identical over 8 bases. CDR1 is ENHRY, CDR2 SYGVKD, per germline. Trimming cost V 4 bases and J 1 base; bases outside gene matches: 5. This CDR3 spans 16 amino acids. The CDR3 protein is CAISASTGENTGELFF. CDR3 sequence (DNA): TGTGCCATCAGTGCTTCGACAGGGGAGAACACCGGGGAGCTGTTTTTT.

The rearrangement joins TRBV19 to TRBJ2-7; TRBD1 aligns across 7 bases. The CDR3 is 14 amino acids. V dropped 2 bases and J dropped 8; count of bases not matched to a gene: 9. CDR1 is LNHDA and CDR2 is SQIVND in the germline V gene (reference sequence). CDR3 sequence (DNA): TGTGCCAGTAGTATAACAGGGGCCGAAGGGAAGCAGTACTTC. Its translation is CASSITGAEGKQYF.

As regards this clone: The same CDR3 can be traced to other DNA sequences in this sample. The chain links TRBV7-2 to TRBJ2-1; tentatively, D is TRBD2 (6 bases). From germline, CDR1 is SGHTA and CDR2 FQGNSA. This CDR3 is 15 amino acids long. V lost 3 bases and J lost 5, with 14 bases in between. CDR3 DNA: TGTGCCAGCAGCTTGGGACTCACAAGAAACAATGAGCAGTTCTTC. Translation: CASSLGLTRNNEQFF. Combining the CDR3 with reference TRBV7-2 and TRBJ2-1 gives the whole variable domain GAGVSQSPSNKVTEKGKDVELRCDPISGHTALYWYRQSLGQGLEFLIYFQGNSAPDKSGLPSDRFSAERTGGSVSTLTIQRTQQEDSAVYLCASSLGLTRNNEQFFGPGTRLTVL.

This clone was recorded once. This chain joins TRBV4-3 and TRBJ2-3; TRBD2 agrees at 8 bases. Germline V gives CDR1 LGHNA, CDR2 YSLEER. Trimming removed 0 bases from V and 5 bases from J; junction bases left unmatched: 10. CDR3 length equals 17 residues. DNA of the CDR3: TGCGCCAGCAGCCAAGATCCGACGGGGGGGGCGGGAGATACGCAGTATTTT. Protein: CASSQDPTGGAGDTQYF.

Only one count was recorded for this clone. This sequence joins TRBV24-1 and TRBJ1-2; D possibly corresponds to TRBD1 (6 bases). Germline V lookup: CDR1 KGHDR, CDR2 SFDVKD. V lost 1 base and J 8 bases, leaving 19 bases between the germline ends. The CDR3 is 16 amino acids. The CDR3 protein is CATSDFFRDTRNGYTF. The CDR3 DNA reads as TGTGCCACCAGTGATTTTTTCCGGGACACACGGAACGGCTACACCTTC.

The chain is built from TRBV7-2 and TRBJ2-3; D ambiguous. V dropped 1 base and J dropped 2 bases, with 4 bases sitting between them. CDR3 length: 13 amino acids. In germline, CDR1 is SGHTA, CDR2 FQGNSA. CDR3 residues: CASSLDNTDTQYF. The CDR3 region has the DNA TGTGCCAGCAGCTTAGACAACACAGATACGCAGTATTTT.

The rearrangement uses TRBV30 and TRBJ2-6; 7 nucleotides match TRBD1. Trimming cost V 2 bases and J 4 bases; bases outside gene matches: 8. Germline-derived CDR1 and CDR2 are GTSNPN and SVGIG (reference sequence). The CDR3 is made up of 16 amino acids. The CDR3: CAWSTYRGAGANVLTF. CDR3 in DNA: TGTGCCTGGAGTACTTACAGGGGTGCCGGGGCCAACGTCCTGACTTTC.

Here the CDR3 DNA reads TGTGCCAGTAGTATAGTAACAGATAACACCGGGGAGCTGTTTTTT. Amino acids: CASSIVTDNTGELFF. The chain combines TRBV19 with TRBJ2-2; D not certain. The V end was cut by 1 base, the J end by 2 bases, with 8 bases between. In germline, CDR1 is LNHDA, CDR2 SQIVND (reference sequence). This CDR3 has 15 residues.

The chain is built from TRBV6-5 and TRBJ1-1; 8 nucleotides agree with TRBD1. From germline, CDR1 is MNHEY and CDR2 SVGAGI. The CDR3 contains 13 residues. V was clipped by 4 bases and J by 4 bases; unmatched bases: 2. CDR3 coding DNA: TGTGCCAGCAGTTGGGACAGGCCCACTGAAGCTTTCTTT. It translates to CASSWDRPTEAFF.

The count of this clone is one. The chain combines TRBV5-6 with TRBJ2-3; D unclear. The CDR3 is made up of 13 amino acids. Trimming cost V 1 base and J 2 bases, with 5 bases left between them. Germline V gene sequence: CDR1 SGHDT, CDR2 YYEEEE. CDR3 in amino acids: CASSLWATDTQYF. The CDR3 coding sequence is TGTGCCAGCAGCTTGTGGGCCACAGATACGCAGTATTTT.

The J gene is TRBJ1-2, the V gene TRBV19, with D unclear. CDR1 is LNHDA, CDR2 SQIVND, per germline (reference sequence). The V end lost 0 bases, the J end lost 4 bases, and 12 bases lay between the germline ends. There are 15 residues in the CDR3. The CDR3 DNA is TGTGCCAGTAGTATAGATCGCCGGGGAGTCTATGGCTACACCTTC. Translated, it gives CASSIDRRGVYGYTF. Combining the CDR3 with reference TRBV19 and TRBJ1-2 gives the whole variable domain DGGITQSPKYLFRKEGQNVTLSCEQNLNHDAMYWYRQDPGQGLRLIYYSQIVNDFQKGDIAEGYSVSREKKESFPLTVTSAQKNPTAFYLCASSIDRRGVYGYTFGSGTRLTVV.

This clone was found once. The rearrangement uses TRBV30 and TRBJ1-4; D is unresolved. There are 13 residues in the CDR3. Trimming pared 6 bases from V and 8 bases from J, leaving 16 bases between. From germline, CDR1 is GTSNPN and CDR2 SVGIG (reference sequence). CDR3 DNA: TGTGCCTGCGACGTTGGAGGAAGAGAAAAACTGTTTTTT. Its translation is CACDVGGREKLFF.

V usage is TRBV11-2 and J usage is TRBJ2-7, with 7 nucleotides matching TRBD1. Looked up from germline, CDR1 is SGHAT and CDR2 is FQNNGV. Unmatched junction bases numbered 7, after V lost 2 bases and J lost 3 bases. The CDR3 sequence is 15 residues long. In DNA, the CDR3 is TGTGCCAGCAGCTTAATGATGACAGGGAACTACGAGCAGTACTTC. The encoded protein is CASSLMMTGNYEQYF.

V usage is TRBV6-2 or TRBV6-3 and J usage is TRBJ2-2, with 8 bases lining up with TRBD2. Germline CDR1 reads MNHEY; CDR2 reads SVGEGT. The CDR3 totals 15 residues. Trimming at V came to 2 bases and at J to 6 bases, leaving 5 bases not matched to a gene. As DNA, the CDR3 is TGTGCCAGCAGTTACCGCTCTAGCGGGTCCGGGGAGCTGTTTTTT. It codes for CASSYRSSGSGELFF.

This clone has a single count. The chain has TRBV30 and TRBJ2-1; tentative D call: TRBD2 (6 bases). Germline assignment: CDR1 GTSNPN and CDR2 SVGIG (reference sequence). The CDR3 contains 14 residues. The V end lost 5 bases, the J end lost 10 bases, and 21 bases lay between the germline ends. The CDR3 loop is CAWGWAPRGNEQFF. In nucleotides, the CDR3 is TGTGCCTGGGGGTGGGCCCCCCGGGGGAACGAGCAGTTCTTC.

The V call is TRBV19, the J call TRBJ1-1; 8 bases are a match to TRBD1. The CDR3 has 14 residues. Germline trimming cut 2 bases from V and 5 bases from J; bases unmatched to any gene: 4. The germline gives CDR1 LNHDA, CDR2 SQIVND (reference sequence). The CDR3 sequence is CASSIQGAGTEAFF. Here the CDR3 DNA reads TGTGCCAGTAGTATACAGGGGGCTGGAACTGAAGCTTTCTTT. Looking up the rest from reference TRBV19 and TRBJ1-1 gives the full variable domain: DGGITQSPKYLFRKEGQNVTLSCEQNLNHDAMYWYRQDPGQGLRLIYYSQIVNDFQKGDIAEGYSVSREKKESFPLTVTSAQKNPTAFYLCASSIQGAGTEAFFGQGTRLTVV.

The V and J genes are TRBV3-1 (or the pseudogene TRBV3-2) and TRBJ2-7, with 8 bases identical to TRBD1. In germline, CDR1 is LGHDT, CDR2 YNNKEL (reference sequence). With V trimmed by 3 bases and J by 7 bases, 8 bases remained unmatched. The CDR3 extends over 14 amino acids. The CDR3 DNA is TGTGCCAGCAGCCATGGGACAGGAAAGGGGGAGCAGTACTTC. Amino acid sequence: CASSHGTGKGEQYF.

The V gene is TRBV5-1, the J gene TRBJ1-5, with D maybe TRBD1 (6 bases). V was pared by 1 base and J by 2 bases, with 16 bases between. CDR3 size: 17 residues. Germline loops: CDR1 SGHRS, CDR2 YFSETQ. The CDR3 DNA follows: TGCGCCAGCAGCTTGCGTGACAGGTCAAATGGCAATCAGCCCCAGCATTTT. Amino acids: CASSLRDRSNGNQPQHF.

V usage is TRBV4-3 and J usage is TRBJ1-2; tentative D call: TRBD1 (6 bases). Germline CDR1 LGHNA, CDR2 YSLEER. V was cut by 0 bases and J by 5 bases, with 19 bases left in between. CDR3 size: 17 residues. CDR3 bases: TGCGCCAGCAGCCAAGATAAGGGGACAACGTATCCTTATGGCTACACCTTC. Its translation is CASSQDKGTTYPYGYTF.

The chain recombines TRBV18 with TRBJ1-5; D uncertain. The germline V gene encodes CDR1 KGHSH and CDR2 LQKENI. The CDR3 has 14 amino acids. Deletions cut 3 bases from V and 7 bases from J, with 13 bases between. The CDR3 loop reads CASSPPYSEQPQHF. The CDR3, as DNA: TGTGCCAGCTCACCTCCCTACTCTGAGCAGCCCCAGCATTTT.

CDR3 DNA: TGTGCCAGCAGTTACAGTAGGGGCAATGAGCAGTTCTTC. Translation gives CASSYSRGNEQFF. The J gene is TRBJ2-1, the V gene TRBV6-5, with a tentative D call TRBD1 (5 bases). Germline CDR1 and CDR2: MNHEY and SVGAGI. The CDR3 runs 13 residues. The germline V and J ends were trimmed by 2 bases and 6 bases, with 8 bases remaining between them.

The chain carries TRBV9 and TRBJ2-7; 7 bases are shared with TRBD2. Unmatched junction bases numbered 11, after V lost 6 bases and J lost 5 bases. The CDR3 covers 14 residues. Germline lookup yields CDR1 SGDLS and CDR2 YYNGEE. DNA of the CDR3: TGTGCCAGCACCCCCCGTGGGGGGGACCACGAGCAGTACTTC. This sequence encodes CASTPRGGDHEQYF.

This clone occurred a few times. The rearrangement links TRBV12-5 to TRBJ2-7; TRBD2 matches 7 bases. The CDR3 totals 14 residues. The germline gives CDR1 LGHNT, CDR2 FRNRAP. The trim removed 6 bases at V and 0 bases at J, leaving 5 bases unmatched. CDR3 sequence: CASGPGGASYEQYF. The CDR3 nucleotides read TGTGCTAGTGGGCCGGGGGGAGCCTCCTACGAGCAGTACTTC.

The chain employs TRBV28 and TRBJ2-1, with a possible D match to TRBD1 (5 bases). The germline V gene has CDR1 MDHEN and CDR2 SYDVKM. Trimming shortened V by 5 bases and J by 0 bases, and 11 bases separated the two germline ends. The CDR3 contains 15 residues. The CDR3 nucleotides are TGTGCCAGCAGTCTGACAGTGCGCTCCTACAATGAGCAGTTCTTC. Translating gives CASSLTVRSYNEQFF.

This chain joins TRBV7-2 and TRBJ1-3; D is perhaps TRBD1 (5 bases). Germline lookup yields CDR1 SGHTA and CDR2 FQGNSA. With 1 base removed from V and 4 bases from J, the gap between germline ends came to 8 bases. CDR3 length equals 14 residues. CDR3 loop: CASSLGTPGNTIYF. CDR3 bases: TGTGCCAGCAGCTTAGGGACACCGGGAAACACCATATATTTT. Full variable domain (remainder filled in from reference TRBV7-2 and TRBJ1-3): GAGVSQSPSNKVTEKGKDVELRCDPISGHTALYWYRQSLGQGLEFLIYFQGNSAPDKSGLPSDRFSAERTGGSVSTLTIQRTQQEDSAVYLCASSLGTPGNTIYFGEGSWLTVV.

This rearrangement joins TRBV5-4 to TRBJ2-5, with D hard to call. Germline CDR1 SGHNT, CDR2 YYREEE (reference sequence). V was pared by 5 bases and J by 5 bases, with 16 bases between. This CDR3 comprises 14 residues. Written as DNA, the CDR3 is TGTGCCAGCAGGGGTCAAGGCGGCGGTGAGACCCAGTACTTC. Protein product: CASRGQGGGETQYF.

This clone was observed a single time. V and J are TRBV7-3 and TRBJ2-5; 9 bases align to TRBD1. Trimming removed 3 bases from V and 5 bases from J; junction bases left unmatched: 1. The CDR3 runs to 13 residues. The germline V gene encodes CDR1 SGHTA and CDR2 FQGTGA. CDR3 DNA: TGTGCCAGCAGCTTGGGGACAGGGGAGACCCAGTACTTC. Protein sequence: CASSLGTGETQYF.